This TCR beta chain emerged from a study of beta chain features in type 1 diabetes. Points from the study as a whole: In all four CD4+ subsets, TCRB CDR3 length was significantly, moderately reduced in type 1 diabetes.

CD4+ naive, central memory, regulatory and stem cell-like memory cells were sorted via CD45RO/CCR7/CD25/CD127/CD95/CD27. cDNA synthesis used the whole RNA isolate, giving expressed TCRB sequences. There were millions of reads on average in the naive, central memory and regulatory T cell samples. Repertoires were generated with immunoSEQ multiplex PCR, while TCRdb's copy carries only in-frame clones and drops some. The data hold 500,000 to 850,000 clones, with roughly an eighth observed a single time. From germline, CDR1 is SGHTA and CDR2 FQGTGA. The V end lost 3 bases, the J end lost 3 bases, and 13 bases lay between the germline ends. This CDR3 comprises 15 residues. Remarks on this clone: The antigen is not known.

The sequencing sample was made of naive CD4+ T cells from blood. The V and J genes are TRBV7-3 and TRBJ2-3; either TRBD1 or TRBD2 may supply D (6 bases each). The receptor comes from a man between 18 and 29 years old with type 1 diabetes. The CDR3 bases are TGTGCCAGCAGCTTTGCTGGGGGGCCGACAGATACGCAGTATTTT. Protein sequence: CASSFAGGPTDTQYF.